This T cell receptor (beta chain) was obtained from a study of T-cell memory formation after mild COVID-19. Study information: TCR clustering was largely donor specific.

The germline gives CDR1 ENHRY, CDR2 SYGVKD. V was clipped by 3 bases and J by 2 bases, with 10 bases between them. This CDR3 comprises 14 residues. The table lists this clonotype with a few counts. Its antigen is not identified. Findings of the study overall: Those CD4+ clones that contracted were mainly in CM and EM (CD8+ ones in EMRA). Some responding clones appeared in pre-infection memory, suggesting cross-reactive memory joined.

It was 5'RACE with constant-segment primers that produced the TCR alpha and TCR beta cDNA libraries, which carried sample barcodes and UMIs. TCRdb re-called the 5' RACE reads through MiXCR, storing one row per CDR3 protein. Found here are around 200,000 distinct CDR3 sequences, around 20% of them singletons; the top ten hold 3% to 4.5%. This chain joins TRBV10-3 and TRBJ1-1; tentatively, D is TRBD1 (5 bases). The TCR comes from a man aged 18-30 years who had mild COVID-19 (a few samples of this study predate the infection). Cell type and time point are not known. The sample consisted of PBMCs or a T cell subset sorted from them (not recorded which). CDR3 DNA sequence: TGTGCCATCAGTGAAATGGGGCCCAACACTGAAGCTTTCTTT. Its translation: CAISEMGPNTEAFF.